The 26 T cell receptor beta chains reported below all come from one sample, sequenced in a study of neoadjuvant anti-PD-1 for oral cavity cancer. Some clones are missing from TCRdb's copy, which holds only in-frame ones; the method was immunoSEQ multiplex PCR. The repertoire holds 65,000 to 95,000 clones, with less than 85% as singletons. The sample in question was PBMCs, obtained before nivolumab (anti-PD-1) treatment. Every receptor here comes from a person aged 40 to 85 with oral cavity squamous cell carcinoma.

This clone appeared once. V usage is TRBV5-4 and J usage is TRBJ2-2; TRBD2 aligns across 11 bases. V shed 5 bases, J shed 5 bases, and the junction held 5 bases outside the gene matches. The CDR3 has 15 residues. Germline V CDR1 and CDR2: SGHNT, YYREEE (reference sequence). The CDR3 DNA reads as TGTGCCAGCAGTGACACTAGCGGGAGAACCGGGGAGCTGTTTTTT. Residues: CASSDTSGRTGELFF.

The V call is TRBV6-5, the J call TRBJ2-7; 9 nucleotides agree with TRBD1. CDR3 length equals 14 residues. CDR1 is MNHEY, CDR2 SVGAGI, per germline. V trimming: 5 bases; J trimming: 2 bases; junction bases outside the gene matches: 4. CDR3 in amino acids: CASSRDRETYEQYF. DNA of the CDR3: TGTGCCAGCAGTCGGGACAGGGAGACCTACGAGCAGTACTTC.

V is TRBV2 and J is TRBJ1-1; tentatively, D is TRBD1 (5 bases). Trimming left V 4 bases short and J 0 bases short, with 12 bases between. Germline V lookup: CDR1 SNHLY, CDR2 FYNNEI. The CDR3 is made up of 15 amino acids. CDR3 sequence: CASSGGASLNTEAFF. DNA of the CDR3: TGTGCCAGCAGTGGAGGGGCCAGTTTGAACACTGAAGCTTTCTTT.

J is TRBJ1-1 and V is TRBV11-2; D perhaps matches TRBD1 (6 bases). CDR3 length: 14 residues. The germline V and J ends were trimmed by 0 bases and 5 bases, with 10 bases remaining between them. CDR1 SGHAT and CDR2 FQNNGV come from the germline V gene. The CDR3 nucleotides are TGTGCCAGCAGCTTAGAACAGGGAGGTACTGAAGCTTTCTTT. Translation gives CASSLEQGGTEAFF.

This sequence joins TRBV21-1 and TRBJ2-7; the table calls TRBD1, which could not be checked here. TRBV21-1 is annotated as a pseudogene. The CDR3 spans 14 residues. The CDR3 bases are TGTGCCAGCAGCACGGACAGGCGCTCCTACGAGCAGTACTTC. Translating gives CASSTDRRSYEQYF.

This clone was recorded only once. CDR3 sequence reads: CASSETGSHVDEQYF. The CDR3 bases are TGTGCCAGCAGTGAGACAGGGTCCCACGTCGACGAGCAGTACTTC. The V and J genes are TRBV2 and TRBJ2-7; 7 nucleotides match TRBD1. Per germline, CDR1 SNHLY and CDR2 FYNNEI. The CDR3 is 15 amino acids. V lost 3 bases, J lost 5 bases, and 10 bases stayed unmatched.

This chain uses TRBV6-5 with TRBJ1-1; D uncertain. The ends were cut back, 2 bases at V and 4 bases at J, with 17 bases in the middle. The germline CDR1 and CDR2 sequences are MNHEY and SVGAGI. The CDR3 is made up of 16 amino acids. CDR3 sequence reads: CASSYQSGRGGTEAFF. Here the CDR3 DNA reads TGTGCCAGCAGTTACCAATCTGGTCGAGGAGGCACTGAAGCTTTCTTT.

The chain links TRBV9 to TRBJ2-7; 7 bases align to TRBD2. The CDR3 runs 15 residues. Germline values: CDR1 SGDLS, CDR2 YYNGEE. V lost 0 bases, J lost 1 base, and 4 bases stayed unmatched. The CDR3 DNA is TGTGCCAGCAGCGTAGGTGGGGGAGGGTCCTACGAGCAGTACTTC. It codes for CASSVGGGGSYEQYF.

This CDR3 reads CASSSDRVPFYEQYF. CDR3 sequence (DNA): TGTGCCAGCAGCTCCGACAGGGTTCCTTTCTACGAGCAGTACTTC. The chain employs TRBV7-9 and TRBJ2-7; 7 bases are shared with TRBD1. Unmatched junction bases numbered 9, after V lost 4 bases and J lost 3 bases. Germline assignment: CDR1 SEHNR and CDR2 FQNEAQ (reference sequence). CDR3 length: 15 residues.

This clone was recorded a few times. The rearrangement links TRBV11-2 to TRBJ2-7; 7 bases line up with TRBD1. The CDR3 is 14 residues long. CDR1 is SGHAT and CDR2 is FQNNGV in the germline V gene. Trimming cost V 8 bases and J 0 bases; bases outside gene matches: 7. The CDR3 coding sequence is TGTGCCAGCGGCCGACAGGGAAGCTCCTACGAGCAGTACTTC. Amino acid sequence: CASGRQGSSYEQYF.

CDR3 coding DNA: TGCAGCGTCTTAGGGGCGCAACAGTATAGCTACACCTTC. This translates into CSVLGAQQYSYTF. The chain carries TRBV29-1 and TRBJ1-2; the D gene is possibly TRBD1 (5 bases). The CDR3 totals 13 residues. Trimming left V 6 bases short and J 9 bases short, with 20 bases between. Looked up from germline, CDR1 is SQVTM and CDR2 is ANQGSEA.

Points on this clone: Additional DNA sequences in this sample encode the identical CDR3. The chain combines TRBV7-8 with TRBJ1-1; tentative D call: TRBD1 (5 bases). The length of the CDR3 is 14 residues. Germline V gives CDR1 SGHVS, CDR2 FQNEAQ. V shed 6 bases and J shed 1 base, with 12 bases lying between them. CDR3 amino acids: CASSLGTGNTEAFF. DNA for the CDR3: TGTGCCAGCAGTCTTGGGACGGGGAACACTGAAGCTTTCTTT.

V is TRBV5-1 and J is TRBJ2-5; no clear D. The CDR3 spans 14 residues. The germline gives CDR1 SGHRS, CDR2 YFSETQ. Trimming removed 4 bases from V and 1 base from J, with 11 bases in between. For the CDR3, the DNA is TGCGCCAGCAGCCCCTATCTCTCCCAAGAGACCCAGTACTTC. It encodes CASSPYLSQETQYF.

This chain uses TRBV5-8 with TRBJ1-5, with 10 bases lining up with TRBD1. The CDR3 is 17 residues long. Germline values: CDR1 SGHTS, CDR2 YDEGEE. Trimming removed 4 bases from V and 0 bases from J; junction bases left unmatched: 7. The CDR3 sequence is CASSKRTGGSSNQPQHF. The CDR3 DNA reads TGTGCCAGCAGCAAAAGGACAGGGGGAAGTAGCAATCAGCCCCAGCATTTT.

For the CDR3, the DNA is TGTGCCTGGAGTGTACTGGGGGCGAACTATGGCTACACCTTC. It specifies CAWSVLGANYGYTF. V gene TRBV30 combines with J gene TRBJ1-2; weak D call: TRBD1 (6 bases). With 0 bases removed from V and 2 bases from J, the gap between germline ends came to 10 bases. This CDR3 region has 14 residues. Germline V gene sequence: CDR1 GTSNPN, CDR2 SVGIG (reference sequence).

This sequence joins TRBV27 and TRBJ1-2; D gene uncertain. Germline V lookup: CDR1 MNHEY, CDR2 SMNVEV (reference sequence). The CDR3 spans 13 residues. Trimming left V 2 bases short and J 8 bases short, with 12 bases between. The CDR3 loop is CASSLTGGMGYTF. In nucleotides, the CDR3 is TGTGCCAGCAGTTTAACGGGAGGGATGGGCTACACCTTC.

This clone was observed once. The chain joins TRBV7-8 to TRBJ2-7; D may be TRBD2 (5 bases). Germline values: CDR1 SGHVS, CDR2 FQNEAQ. Trimming removed 4 bases from V and 2 bases from J, with 12 bases in between. This CDR3 comprises 14 residues. As DNA, the CDR3 is TGTGCCAGCAGCTCGCCCCTTAGCGCCTACGAGCAGTACTTC. It translates to CASSSPLSAYEQYF.

This rearrangement joins TRBV29-1 to TRBJ2-7; 8 bases are a match to TRBD1. From germline, CDR1 is SQVTM and CDR2 ANQGSEA. The ends lost 5 bases at V and 4 bases at J; junction bases unmatched: 7. The CDR3 contains 13 residues. The CDR3 coding sequence is TGCAGCGTTACCGGGACAGGAGGTTACGAGCAGTACTTC. It is translated as CSVTGTGGYEQYF.

The chain uses TRBV9 and TRBJ2-1; 7 bases align to TRBD1. The CDR3 consists of 13 residues. The junction had 3 bases not matched to a gene; V was cut back by 0 bases and J by 9 bases. Germline V CDR1 and CDR2: SGDLS, YYNGEE. CDR3 region: CASSVGTGGEQFF. The CDR3 coding sequence is TGTGCCAGCAGCGTAGGGACAGGAGGTGAGCAGTTCTTC.

V and J are TRBV18 and TRBJ1-1; 7 bases line up with TRBD1. The J segment lost 4 bases and the V segment lost 1 base, leaving 0 bases of the junction unmatched. Germline lookup yields CDR1 KGHSH and CDR2 LQKENI. CDR3 size: 13 residues. The CDR3 sequence is CASSPQGATEAFF. CDR3 nucleotide sequence: TGTGCCAGCTCACCACAGGGGGCCACTGAAGCTTTCTTT.

This clone was picked up one time. The V gene is TRBV9, the J gene TRBJ2-1; the match to TRBD2 covers 10 bases. With 3 bases clipped from V and 9 bases from J, the junction kept 0 bases outside the gene matches. Germline V gene lookup returns CDR1 SGDLS and CDR2 YYNGEE. The CDR3 spans 12 residues. CDR3 coding DNA: TGTGCCAGCAGCGAGCGGGAGGGTGAGCAGTTCTTC. Translated, it gives CASSEREGEQFF.

This clone occurred a few times. The chain has TRBV19 and TRBJ1-1, with 7 bases aligning to TRBD1. Germline CDR1 reads LNHDA; CDR2 reads SQIVND (reference sequence). The CDR3 has 15 amino acids. The ends lost 3 bases at V and 7 bases at J; junction bases unmatched: 11. The CDR3 coding sequence is TGTGCCAGTAGTATGGGCACTACAGGGGAGGGTGAAGCTTTCTTT. Its translation is CASSMGTTGEGEAFF.

In its sample, this clone was seen once. The V gene is TRBV19, the J gene TRBJ2-6; tentative D call: TRBD2 (5 bases). V lost 7 bases, J lost 0 bases, and 7 bases lay in between. Looked up from germline, CDR1 is LNHDA and CDR2 is SQIVND (reference sequence). This CDR3 has 14 amino acids. In DNA form, the CDR3 reads TGTGCCAGTAAGCGGAGCTCTGGGGCCAACGTCCTGACTTTC. Residues: CASKRSSGANVLTF.

The CDR3 here is CASSLRDRNEKLFF. CDR3 DNA: TGTGCCAGCAGTCTCCGGGACAGAAATGAAAAACTGTTTTTT. The chain has TRBV27 and TRBJ1-4; 7 bases are a match to TRBD1. This CDR3 contains 14 residues. V trimming: 5 bases; J trimming: 5 bases; junction bases outside the gene matches: 5. The V gene's germline CDR1 is MNHEY and CDR2 SMNVEV (reference sequence). Based on the CDR3 plus reference TRBV27 and TRBJ1-4, the full variable domain is EAQVTQNPRYLITVTGKKLTVTCSQNMNHEYMSWYRQDPGLGLRQIYYSMNVEVTDKGDVPEGYKVSRKEKRNFPLILESPSPNQTSLYFCASSLRDRNEKLFFGSGTQLSVL.

The V call is TRBV5-1, the J call TRBJ2-5, with a weak D call TRBD2 (5 bases). Trimming pared 2 bases from V and 1 base from J, leaving 12 bases between. From germline, CDR1 is SGHRS and CDR2 YFSETQ. The CDR3 runs 15 residues. This CDR3 reads CASSLGRAAQETQYF. CDR3 DNA: TGCGCCAGCAGCTTAGGGCGAGCGGCCCAAGAGACCCAGTACTTC.

This rearrangement joins TRBV10-3 to TRBJ1-1, with 9 nucleotides matching TRBD1. CDR1 and CDR2 (germline): ENHRY, SYGVKD. The CDR3 consists of 16 residues. After removal of 4 bases from V and 1 base from J, the junction contained 7 bases not matched to a gene. CDR3 region: CAISGGTGIGNTEAFF. The CDR3 region has the DNA TGTGCCATCAGTGGGGGGACAGGGATCGGGAACACTGAAGCTTTCTTT.